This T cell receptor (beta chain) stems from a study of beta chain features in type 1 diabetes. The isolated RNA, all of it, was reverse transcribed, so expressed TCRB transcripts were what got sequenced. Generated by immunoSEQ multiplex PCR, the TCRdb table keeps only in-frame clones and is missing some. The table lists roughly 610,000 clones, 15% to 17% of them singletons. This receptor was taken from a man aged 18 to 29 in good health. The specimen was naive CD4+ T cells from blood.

The CDR3 is CASNGRMSAEQYF. The CDR3 bases are TGTGCCAGTAACGGGAGAATGAGCGCCGAGCAGTACTTC. This chain uses TRBV19 with TRBJ2-7, with TRBD2 as a possible D gene (6 bases). V was cut by 7 bases and J by 6 bases, with 16 bases left in between. Germline assignment: CDR1 LNHDA and CDR2 SQIVND (reference sequence). The CDR3 spans 13 residues.